The rows below give T cell receptor beta chains drawn from one sample of a study of T cell changes during pregnancy in multiple sclerosis. Libraries were prepared by immunoSEQ multiplex PCR; TCRdb keeps only in-frame clonotypes and omits some of them. The sample has about 89,000 clones, around 94% seen once. Sample: peripheral blood, taken in the third trimester of pregnancy. The receptor source for this set is a female donor with multiple sclerosis, enrolled in a pregnancy study. The CDR3 runs from the conserved cysteine through the conserved F or W. Each record gives: D gene, V gene, clone size, J gene, CDR3 DNA, CDR3 protein. The D gene is left open where the match is weak. Size tells how often a clone was seen (once, few, many) or the class of an expanded clone, and some rows leave it out.

D: TRBD2; V: TRBV18; size: -; J: TRBJ2-1; DNA: TGTGCCAGCTCACGACCGGGACTAGCGGGCCTCAATGAGCAGTTCTTC; CDR3: CASSRPGLAGLNEQFF
D: TRBD1; V: TRBV4-2; size: -; J: TRBJ2-7; DNA: TGTGCCAGCAGCCAAGCGACAGGGGGCTCCTACGAGCAGTACTTC; CDR3: CASSQATGGSYEQYF
D: -; V: TRBV2; size: few; J: TRBJ1-5; DNA: TGTGCCAGCAGTGATTGGGAGGGAGTAAGCAATCAGCCCCAGCATTTT; CDR3: CASSDWEGVSNQPQHF
D: -; V: TRBV5-5; size: once; J: TRBJ2-3; DNA: TGTGCCAGCAGCCAGACGGACACGAGCACAGATACGCAGTATTTT; CDR3: CASSQTDTSTDTQYF
D: TRBD2; V: TRBV2; size: -; J: TRBJ2-7; DNA: TGTGCCAGCAGCCCAACTAGCGGGAGGAGGTCCTACGAGCAGTACTTC; CDR3: CASSPTSGRRSYEQYF
D: TRBD1; V: TRBV4-1; size: -; J: TRBJ2-7; DNA: TGCGCCAGCAGCCAAGATGGTGGGACAGGGTACGAGCAGTACTTC; CDR3: CASSQDGGTGYEQYF
D: -; V: TRBV29-1; size: once; J: TRBJ1-1; DNA: TGCAGCGTTACCGGGAACACTGAAGCTTTCTTT; CDR3: CSVTGNTEAFF
D: TRBD2; V: TRBV29-1; size: -; J: TRBJ2-7; DNA: TGCAGCGTTGTTGGTCTAGCGGGAGGGGGTAGGACCTACGAGCAGTACTTC; CDR3: CSVVGLAGGGRTYEQYF
D: -; V: TRBV9; size: -; J: TRBJ2-1; DNA: TGTGCCAGCAGCCCTCACAATGAGCAGTTCTTC; CDR3: CASSPHNEQFF
D: -; V: TRBV19; size: -; J: TRBJ2-7; DNA: TGTGCCAGTAGTATCGGGTCCCCGGGGGCCTACGAGCAGTACTTC; CDR3: CASSIGSPGAYEQYF
D: TRBD2; V: TRBV12-5; size: -; J: TRBJ2-1; DNA: TGTGCTAGTGGTTTGGGACTAGCGGGAAAGGATGAGCAGTTCTTC; CDR3: CASGLGLAGKDEQFF
D: -; V: TRBV6-5; size: -; J: TRBJ1-5; DNA: TGTGCCAGCAGTTATGGATCGGGTCAGCCCCAGCATTTT; CDR3: CASSYGSGQPQHF
D: -; V: TRBV7-9; size: -; J: TRBJ1-1; DNA: TGTGCCAGCAGCCCCCCTTACGAGGGACAGAACACTGAAGCTTTCTTT; CDR3: CASSPPYEGQNTEAFF
D: TRBD1; V: TRBV27; size: -; J: TRBJ2-3; DNA: TGTGCCAGCAGTTACCGGGACAGGGGGCAGGATACGCAGTATTTT; CDR3: CASSYRDRGQDTQYF
D: TRBD2; V: TRBV13; size: -; J: TRBJ2-7; DNA: TGTGCCAGCAGCTCCGGCGGGACTAGGGCCGAGCAGTACTTC; CDR3: CASSSGGTRAEQYF
D: TRBD2; V: TRBV5-8; size: -; J: TRBJ2-1; DNA: TGTGCCAGCAGCTTCCTCGCTAGCGGGAGTTATGAGCAGTTCTTC; CDR3: CASSFLASGSYEQFF
D: -; V: TRBV6-1; size: -; J: TRBJ1-1; DNA: TGTGCCAGCATCGTCAGGGGGAACACTGAAGCTTTCTTT; CDR3: CASIVRGNTEAFF
D: TRBD1; V: TRBV30; size: -; J: TRBJ2-2; DNA: TGTGCCTGGAGAGGACAGGGGGGTATCGGGGAGCTGTTTTTT; CDR3: CAWRGQGGIGELFF
D: -; V: TRBV7-9; size: once; J: TRBJ1-2; DNA: TGTGCCAGCAGCATGGGAGGGGGCTATGGCTACACCTTC; CDR3: CASSMGGGYGYTF
D: TRBD1; V: TRBV6-6; size: -; J: TRBJ1-1; DNA: TGTGCCAGCAGTCACGGGACAGCCCAGGTTTACACTGAAGCTTTCTTT; CDR3: CASSHGTAQVYTEAFF
D: -; V: TRBV19; size: once; J: TRBJ1-5; DNA: TGTGCCAGTAGTATACAGGGCTCCGGTCAGCCCCAGCATTTT; CDR3: CASSIQGSGQPQHF
D: TRBD2; V: TRBV19; size: -; J: TRBJ2-2; DNA: TGTGCCAGTAGTATCGGACTAGCGGGAGGGCACGGGGAGCTGTTTTTT; CDR3: CASSIGLAGGHGELFF
D: TRBD1; V: TRBV12-5; size: -; J: TRBJ2-1; DNA: TGTGCTAGTGGCCTTGACAGGGGGCCCTCCTACAATGAGCAGTTCTTC; CDR3: CASGLDRGPSYNEQFF
D: -; V: TRBV5-1; size: -; J: TRBJ2-1; DNA: TGCGCCAGCAGCTTTCAGGGGGGAGTCAACAATGAGCAGTTCTTC; CDR3: CASSFQGGVNNEQFF
D: TRBD1; V: TRBV6-1; size: -; J: TRBJ2-7; DNA: TGTGCCAGCAGTGATGGACAGGGAAGCTACGAGCAGTACTTC; CDR3: CASSDGQGSYEQYF
D: -; V: TRBV4-3; size: -; J: TRBJ2-5; DNA: TGCGCCAGCAGCCAAGATATACCGGGGACACCACAAGAGACCCAGTACTTC; CDR3: CASSQDIPGTPQETQYF
D: TRBD2; V: TRBV15; size: -; J: TRBJ2-5; DNA: TGTGCCACCAGCAGTCCTAAGACTAGCGCGACCCAAGAGACCCAGTACTTC; CDR3: CATSSPKTSATQETQYF
D: -; V: TRBV10-2; size: once; J: TRBJ1-3; DNA: TGCGCCAGCAGGCAGGAAGTCTCTGGAAACACCATATATTTT; CDR3: CASRQEVSGNTIYF
D: -; V: TRBV7-8; size: -; J: TRBJ2-3; DNA: TGTGCCAGCAGCTTAGCGGGAGGAACCACAGATACGCAGTATTTT; CDR3: CASSLAGGTTDTQYF
D: -; V: TRBV18; size: -; J: TRBJ2-1; DNA: TGTGCCAGCTCACCATCTCTAGCGACCACCTACAATGAGCAGTTCTTC; CDR3: CASSPSLATTYNEQFF
D: -; V: TRBV7-2; size: -; J: TRBJ2-3; DNA: TGTGCCAGCAGCTTAATCCCTCTTACAGATACGCAGTATTTT; CDR3: CASSLIPLTDTQYF
D: -; V: TRBV6-1; size: -; J: TRBJ1-1; DNA: TGTGCCAGCCCGAGGATTGGGAACACTGAAGCTTTCTTT; CDR3: CASPRIGNTEAFF
D: -; V: TRBV5-1; size: -; J: TRBJ2-2; DNA: TGCGCCAGCAGCTTGGTCGCGAACACCGGGGAGCTGTTTTTT; CDR3: CASSLVANTGELFF
D: -; V: TRBV18; size: -; J: TRBJ1-2; DNA: TGTGCCAGCTCACCGGGACGACAGGCTAATGGCTACACCTTC; CDR3: CASSPGRQANGYTF
D: -; V: TRBV28; size: -; J: TRBJ2-7; DNA: TGTGCCAGCAGTTTACTCACCCGGAGGCCCCCCAACTACGAGCAGTACTTC; CDR3: CASSLLTRRPPNYEQYF
D: TRBD1; V: TRBV19; size: -; J: TRBJ2-5; DNA: TGTGCCAGTAGTACCTGGGACAGGAAAGAGACCCAGTACTTC; CDR3: CASSTWDRKETQYF
D: TRBD1; V: TRBV27; size: -; J: TRBJ1-1; DNA: TGTGCCAGCAGTTCACCGGGACAGGGGCTCTCTGAAGCTTTCTTT; CDR3: CASSSPGQGLSEAFF
D: TRBD2; V: TRBV9; size: -; J: TRBJ2-3; DNA: TGTGCCAGCAGCGTAGGTAGCGGGAGCACAGATACGCAGTATTTT; CDR3: CASSVGSGSTDTQYF
D: TRBD1; V: TRBV11-2; size: -; J: TRBJ2-3; DNA: TGTGCCAGCAGCTTAACCCCGGGACAGGCGAGCACAGATACGCAGTATTTT; CDR3: CASSLTPGQASTDTQYF
D: TRBD2; V: TRBV19; size: -; J: TRBJ2-1; DNA: TGTGCCAGTAGTACGAGAGCGGGACCCGGCTACAATGAGCAGTTCTTC; CDR3: CASSTRAGPGYNEQFF
D: -; V: TRBV11-2; size: -; J: TRBJ1-1; DNA: TGTGCCAGCAGCTTCTTTACAGGGAACACTGAAGCTTTCTTT; CDR3: CASSFFTGNTEAFF
D: -; V: TRBV9; size: -; J: TRBJ2-3; DNA: TGTGCCAGCGGCAAGGGACTTTTGGGAACAGATACGCAGTATTTT; CDR3: CASGKGLLGTDTQYF
D: -; V: TRBV19; size: once; J: TRBJ2-7; DNA: TGTGCCAGTAGTATGGGCGGGAACCCCTACGAGCAGTACTTC; CDR3: CASSMGGNPYEQYF
D: TRBD1; V: TRBV5-6; size: once; J: TRBJ1-4; DNA: TGTGCCAGCAGCTGGACAGGGACAACTAATGAAAAACTGTTTTTT; CDR3: CASSWTGTTNEKLFF
D: TRBD1; V: TRBV19; size: -; J: TRBJ1-5; DNA: TGTGCCAGTAGTACCGGGACAGGGCTCGGTCAGCCCCAGCATTTT; CDR3: CASSTGTGLGQPQHF
D: -; V: TRBV18; size: -; J: TRBJ2-7; DNA: TGTGCCAGCTCAGTCCGGGAAGGAGACTACGAGCAGTACTTC; CDR3: CASSVREGDYEQYF
D: -; V: TRBV19; size: -; J: TRBJ1-1; DNA: TGTGCCAGTAGTTGGGGGGGGTACACTGAAGCTTTCTTT; CDR3: CASSWGGYTEAFF
D: TRBD2; V: TRBV4-1; size: -; J: TRBJ2-1; DNA: TGCGCCAGCAGCCATCCGGGGACTAGGACCTACAATGAGCAGTTCTTC; CDR3: CASSHPGTRTYNEQFF
D: -; V: TRBV29-1; size: -; J: TRBJ2-1; DNA: TGCAGCGTCTCCATGGACAACTACAATGAGCAGTTCTTC; CDR3: CSVSMDNYNEQFF
D: TRBD2; V: TRBV7-2; size: -; J: TRBJ2-7; DNA: TGTGCCAGCAGCTACCGGACTAGCGGGGCCTACGAGCAGTACTTC; CDR3: CASSYRTSGAYEQYF